Below, 24 T cell receptor beta chains from the same sample are listed, as sequenced in a study of T-cell memory formation after mild COVID-19. One entry per CDR3 protein, called by TCRdb with MiXCR from the 5' RACE reads. The sample lists hundreds of thousands of distinct CDR3 sequences, approximately 19% seen once, with around 11% in the top ten. Sequences were obtained from PBMCs or a T cell subset sorted from them (not recorded which). These receptors were collected from an adult woman who had mild COVID-19 (a few samples of this study predate the infection). Cell type and time point are not known.

This chain joins TRBV25-1 and TRBJ2-1; maybe TRBD2 (5 bases). Trimming removed 4 bases from V and 3 bases from J, with 13 bases in between. From germline, CDR1 is MGHDK and CDR2 SYGVNS. The CDR3 spans 15 residues. The CDR3 nucleotides read TGTGCCAGCAGTGTCACTAGTTCGCGCTACAATGAGCAGTTCTTC. This translates into CASSVTSSRYNEQFF.

This clonotype was counted at least ten times. V and J are TRBV4-1 and TRBJ2-7; tentatively, D is TRBD2 (6 bases). The CDR3 runs to 14 residues. Trimming cost V 0 bases and J 8 bases, with 14 bases left between them. Germline assignment: CDR1 MGHRA and CDR2 YSYEKL. The chain's CDR3 is CASSQDFAGLQQYF. CDR3 in DNA: TGCGCCAGCAGCCAAGATTTTGCGGGGTTGCAGCAGTACTTC.

This clonotype came up a few times. The chain employs TRBV5-1 and TRBJ1-1; a possible D gene is TRBD1 (5 bases). Germline CDR1 SGHRS, CDR2 YFSETQ. The CDR3 extends over 16 amino acids. V was pared by 7 bases and J by 1 base, with 20 bases between. CDR3 in DNA: TGCGCCAGCGTCCAAAGAAAGGGACCGCGGAACACTGAAGCTTTCTTT. Translation: CASVQRKGPRNTEAFF.

This chain connects TRBV9 to TRBJ2-6, with unresolved D. V lost 7 bases, J lost 0 bases, and 14 bases lay in between. Germline CDR1 SGDLS, CDR2 YYNGEE. The CDR3 consists of 16 residues. The CDR3, as DNA: TGTGCCAGCTCTCCCAGACACGCCTCTGGGGCCAACGTCCTGACTTTC. It yields the protein CASSPRHASGANVLTF. The variable domain in full, with the rest retrieved from reference TRBV9 and TRBJ2-6, is DSGVTQTPKHLITATGQRVTLRCSPRSGDLSVYWYQQSLDQGLQFLIQYYNGEERAKGNILERFSAQQFPDLHSELNLSSLELGDSALYFCASSPRHASGANVLTFGAGSRLTVL.

The chain has TRBV11-3 and TRBJ2-7; 9 positions match TRBD2. The V segment lost 1 base and the J segment 4 bases; nucleotides outside the gene matches: 14. The CDR3 is 18 amino acids. Germline loops: CDR1 SGHNT, CDR2 YENEEA. In DNA form, the CDR3 reads TGTGCCAGCAGCTTAGTAACGACCGCCGGGACTAGCTCATACGAGCAGTACTTC. It yields the protein CASSLVTTAGTSSYEQYF.

The chain employs TRBV20-1 and TRBJ1-4; TRBD1 might be the D (5 bases). The CDR3 has 15 amino acids. Germline values: CDR1 DFQATT, CDR2 SNEGSKA (reference sequence). The V gene lost 0 bases and the J gene lost 3 bases, with 11 bases spanning the gap. CDR3 DNA sequence: TGCAGTGCTAGAGATTTAGGGGAGTCTAATGAAAAACTGTTTTTT. The encoded protein is CSARDLGESNEKLFF.

The V and J genes are TRBV7-9 and TRBJ1-1, with D possibly TRBD1 on 6 matching bases. CDR1 SEHNR and CDR2 FQNEAQ come from the germline V gene (reference sequence). V gave up 5 bases and J gave up 1 base, with 11 bases separating them. The CDR3 contains 14 residues. The DNA for the CDR3 is TGTGCCAGCAGCCTACAGGGTAAGAACACTGAAGCTTTCTTT. Protein sequence: CASSLQGKNTEAFF.

This clonotype appeared a few times. V gene TRBV12-3 or TRBV12-4 combines with J gene TRBJ1-1; maybe TRBD1 (6 bases). The CDR3 has 14 residues. Trimming took off 0 bases at V and 5 bases at J, with 10 bases between the two ends. The CDR3 sequence is CASSLAAGETEAFF. In nucleotides, the CDR3 is TGTGCCAGCAGTTTAGCCGCAGGGGAAACTGAAGCTTTCTTT.

The DNA of the CDR3 is TGTGCCAGCAGCAAAGGGACGGACCCCTACGAGCAGTACTTC. Translating gives CASSKGTDPYEQYF. The chain is built from TRBV21-1 and TRBJ2-7. TRBV21-1 corresponds to a pseudogene. CDR3 length: 14 amino acids.

This clonotype has more than one count but fewer than ten. The V and J genes are TRBV7-9 and TRBJ2-2, with unresolved D. The germline V gene encodes CDR1 SEHNR and CDR2 FQNEAQ (reference sequence). This CDR3 region has 13 residues. Trimming removed 4 bases at V and 4 bases at J, with 7 bases between. As DNA, the CDR3 is TGTGCCAGCAGCTCGCCGGCCACCGGGGAGCTGTTTTTT. This sequence encodes CASSSPATGELFF. Looking up the rest from reference TRBV7-9 and TRBJ2-2 gives the full variable domain: DTGVSQNPRHKITKRGQNVTFRCDPISEHNRLYWYRQTLGQGPEFLTYFQNEAQLEKSRLLSDRFSAERPKGSFSTLEIQRTEQGDSAMYLCASSSPATGELFFGEGSRLTVL.

V gene TRBV16 combines with J gene TRBJ1-1; tentatively, D is TRBD1 (6 bases). The CDR3 is 13 residues long. In germline, CDR1 is KGHSY, CDR2 FQNENV. Trimming cost V 1 base and J 6 bases, with 9 bases left between them. CDR3 nucleotide sequence: TGTGCCAGCAGCCAATTGGGGGGGCCTGAAGCTTTCTTT. Protein product: CASSQLGGPEAFF.

The sample holds a few counts of this clonotype. CDR3: CASRLPDTQYF. The CDR3 DNA is TGCGCCAGCAGACTACCAGATACGCAGTATTTT. The V and J genes are TRBV23-1 and TRBJ2-3; D gene uncertain. TRBV23-1 is annotated as an ORF whose role is uncertain. There are 11 residues in the CDR3. Trimming removed 6 bases at V and 4 bases at J, with 5 bases between.

This clonotype was observed at least ten times. The chain carries TRBV12-3 or TRBV12-4 and TRBJ2-3; D ambiguous. With 2 bases removed from V and 2 bases from J, the gap between germline ends came to 8 bases. The CDR3 runs 14 residues. The CDR3: CASSLSQYTDTQYF. For the CDR3, the DNA is TGTGCCAGCAGTTTAAGCCAGTACACAGATACGCAGTATTTT.

This clonotype was seen more than once but under ten times. At one end the junction does not follow the germline gene, possibly because of a read error. The chain uses TRBV7-9 and TRBJ2-7; a possible D gene is TRBD2 (5 bases). The CDR3 has 9 amino acids. Germline V gene data show CDR1 as SEHNR and CDR2 as FQNEAQ (reference sequence). The CDR3 here is CASSLDRGF. As DNA, the CDR3 is TGTGCCAGCAGCTTAGATCGAGGGTTC. The whole variable domain, filled in from reference TRBV7-9 and TRBJ2-7, reads DTGVSQNPRHKITKRGQNVTFRCDPISEHNRLYWYRQTLGQGPEFLTYFQNEAQLEKSRLLSDRFSAERPKGSFSTLEIQRTEQGDSAMYLCASSLDRGFGPGTRLTVT.

The rearrangement joins TRBV6-5 to TRBJ2-7; D gene unclear. With 0 bases removed from V and 0 bases from J, the gap between germline ends came to 9 bases. This CDR3 spans 15 amino acids. CDR1 is MNHEY, CDR2 SVGAGI, per germline. CDR3 coding DNA: TGTGCCAGCAGTTACTCTCTAACGGTCTCCTACGAGCAGTACTTC. Translation gives CASSYSLTVSYEQYF.

This clonotype occurred a few times. V is TRBV5-1 and J is TRBJ2-5; no definite D call. V dropped 5 bases and J dropped 7 bases, with 24 bases sitting between them. The CDR3 is 16 residues long. Germline CDR1 reads SGHRS; CDR2 reads YFSETQ. The CDR3 is CASSQANIGGQVTQYF. DNA of the CDR3: TGCGCCAGCAGTCAAGCCAATATTGGTGGCCAGGTGACCCAGTACTTC.

This clonotype was detected only once. V usage is TRBV3-1 and J usage is TRBJ2-1, with 10 bases identical to TRBD2. CDR1 is LGHDT and CDR2 is YNNKEL in the germline V gene (reference sequence). J was trimmed by 4 bases and V by 4 bases; bases with no gene match: 4. The CDR3 contains 15 residues. DNA of the CDR3: TGTGCCAGCAGCCGGGGTAGCGGGGGGTACAATGAGCAGTTCTTC. Protein product: CASSRGSGGYNEQFF.

In this sample, this clonotype turned up a few times. The V and J genes are TRBV4-3 and TRBJ2-1; D call uncertain. The CDR3 runs to 15 residues. With 4 bases removed from V and 5 bases from J, the gap between germline ends came to 15 bases. Germline CDR1 reads LGHNA; CDR2 reads YSLEER. The CDR3 protein is CASSPDFGLDNEQFF. The CDR3 bases are TGCGCCAGCAGCCCTGACTTTGGTCTCGACAATGAGCAGTTCTTC.

V usage is TRBV12-3 or TRBV12-4 and J usage is TRBJ2-7; 10 positions match TRBD2. This CDR3 spans 15 amino acids. Germline trimming cut 6 bases from V and 0 bases from J; bases unmatched to any gene: 5. The CDR3 spells CASSLGLALSYEQYF. The CDR3 DNA is TGTGCCAGCAGCCTGGGACTAGCGCTCTCCTACGAGCAGTACTTC.

The chain recombines TRBV5-1 with TRBJ2-3; D unresolved. CDR1 and CDR2 (germline): SGHRS, YFSETQ. This CDR3 has 13 amino acids. V was pared by 5 bases and J by 6 bases, with 13 bases between. DNA of the CDR3: TGCGCCAGCAGTTCGCCCCCCTCCGATACGCAGTATTTT. Its translation: CASSSPPSDTQYF.

This rearrangement joins TRBV24-1 to TRBJ1-5; no firm D call. V was cut by 0 bases and J by 5 bases, with 10 bases left in between. The CDR3 covers 15 residues. Per the germline V gene, CDR1 is KGHDR and CDR2 is SFDVKD. In DNA form, the CDR3 reads TGTGCCACCAGTGATTTGGGCGGACCTGATCAGCCCCAGCATTTT. Protein sequence: CATSDLGGPDQPQHF.

Only a few counts were recorded for this clonotype. The chain combines TRBV20-1 with TRBJ2-3, with TRBD2 matching over 7 bases. The CDR3 contains 13 residues. Germline CDR1 reads DFQATT; CDR2 reads SNEGSKA (reference sequence). V dropped 7 bases and J dropped 1; count of bases not matched to a gene: 5. The CDR3 loop is CSGGRPGTDTQYF. In DNA, the CDR3 is TGCAGTGGCGGGAGACCGGGCACAGATACGCAGTATTTT.

In this sample, this clonotype turned up a few times. This chain uses TRBV29-1 with TRBJ2-7; TRBD1 matches at 10 bases. The CDR3 is made up of 13 amino acids. V dropped 4 bases and J dropped 2; count of bases not matched to a gene: 2. Per germline, CDR1 SQVTM and CDR2 ANQGSEA. CDR3 DNA: TGCAGCGTTGGACAGGGGGCGCCCTACGAGCAGTACTTC. This encodes CSVGQGAPYEQYF.

This clonotype was seen more than once but under ten times. One end of the junction fails to match germline, which may point to a read error. The rearrangement uses TRBV29-1 and TRBJ2-5; tentatively, D is TRBD1 (5 bases). The CDR3 spans 13 residues. Germline V lookup: CDR1 SQVTM, CDR2 ANQGSEA. Here the CDR3 DNA reads TGCAGCGTTGAAGATCAGGCAGGGCGCCTACTCCACTTC. Encoded protein: CSVEDQAGRLLHF.